The sequence of this T cell receptor (beta chain) was determined in a study of blood T cell repertoires in COVID-19. Study overall: There were acute and convalescent COVID-19 samples, and they came from the United States, Italy and Spain.

This CDR3 contains 18 residues. Germline loops: CDR1 MGHDK, CDR2 SYGVNS. V shed 4 bases and J 4 bases; nucleotides not matched to a gene: 15. Clones were read by immunoSEQ multiplex PCR, and TCRdb kept only the in-frame ones, dropping some. This sample has 55,000 or so clones; about 87% occur once, and the top ten carry roughly 3.7%. The rearrangement joins TRBV25-1 to TRBJ2-3; 9 bases are a match to TRBD2. The source of this sequence is a middle-aged man with COVID-19, enrolled during active disease. Sequences were obtained from peripheral blood. CDR3 nucleotides: TGTGCCAGCAGTGCCCCCGGGGGGGTAGCGGGAGCTCCAGATACGCAGTATTTT. Translating it yields CASSAPGGVAGAPDTQYF.